Shown below are 22 T cell receptor beta chains from a single sample sequenced in a study of cytomegalovirus exposure and HLA in healthy donors. The PCR ran on 60 Vbeta and 13 Jbeta primers. Only in-frame clones appear in the TCRdb table, and some are missing; sequencing was by immunoSEQ multiplex PCR. This table holds about 150,000 clones, about four fifths found once. The sequenced sample consisted of PBMCs. The origin of the receptors is a man aged 25 to 40 in good health and CMV-seropositive.

A note on this clone: The same CDR3 is also encoded by other DNA sequences in this sample. This rearrangement joins TRBV27 to TRBJ2-7; 9 nucleotides match TRBD1. CDR1 MNHEY and CDR2 SMNVEV come from the germline V gene (reference sequence). The CDR3 has 15 residues. The V segment lost 3 bases and the J segment 2 bases; nucleotides outside the gene matches: 5. CDR3 coding DNA: TGTGCCAGCAGTTTGTCCCGACAGGGGGCCTACGAGCAGTACTTC. It codes for CASSLSRQGAYEQYF.

The chain is built from TRBV7-2 and TRBJ2-1; 11 positions match TRBD2. After removal of 1 base from V and 15 bases from J, the junction contained 8 bases not matched to a gene. The CDR3 has 14 amino acids. Germline-derived CDR1 and CDR2 are SGHTA and FQGNSA. The CDR3 region has the DNA TGTGCCAGCAGCTTAGATTCTAGCGGGGGGCCGGGGTTCTTC. This translates into CASSLDSSGGPGFF.

The rearrangement uses TRBV7-9 and TRBJ2-7; unclear D gene. Germline V gene lookup returns CDR1 SEHNR and CDR2 FQNEAQ (reference sequence). V was pared by 5 bases and J by 2 bases, with 7 bases between. The CDR3 contains 12 residues. CDR3 sequence (DNA): TGTGCCAGCAGCCTCCTACCCTACGAGCAGTACTTC. Protein product: CASSLLPYEQYF.

This clone was counted once. The CDR3 DNA reads as TGTGCCAGCAGCGTAGCGGGGAGACAAACCCGCAATGAGCAGTTCTTC. Amino acids: CASSVAGRQTRNEQFF. V is TRBV9 and J is TRBJ2-1, with D perhaps TRBD2 (5 bases). CDR3 length: 16 residues. Trimming removed 0 bases from V and 6 bases from J, with 16 bases in between. CDR1 and CDR2 (germline): SGDLS, YYNGEE.

CDR3 sequence reads: CASSRREVAYGYTF. The CDR3 nucleotides are TGTGCCAGTAGTAGGAGGGAAGTGGCGTATGGCTACACCTTC. The chain recombines TRBV19 with TRBJ1-2; the D is unclear. The CDR3 has 14 amino acids. The germline V and J ends were trimmed by 4 bases and 5 bases, with 14 bases remaining between them. The germline V gene encodes CDR1 LNHDA and CDR2 SQIVND (reference sequence).

This clone was picked up a small number of times. The chain links TRBV28 to TRBJ1-5, with unresolved D. The CDR3 contains 12 residues. Deletions cut 8 bases from V and 4 bases from J, with 9 bases between. Looked up from germline, CDR1 is MDHEN and CDR2 is SYDVKM. CDR3 nucleotide sequence: TGTGCCAGCTCAGGTCCAAATCAGCCCCAGCATTTT. It encodes CASSGPNQPQHF.

A note on this clone: The junction does not match germline at one end; this may be a read error. The chain combines TRBV25-1 with TRBJ2-7; TRBD1 might be the D (6 bases). The CDR3 is 13 residues long. Germline assignment: CDR1 MGHDK and CDR2 SYGVNS. The CDR3 DNA follows: TGTGCCAGCAACCCTGGGGGCTCCCCTACCCCCTTATTC. It is translated as CASNPGGSPTPLF.

The chain links TRBV19 to TRBJ2-5, with D perhaps matching TRBD2 (7 bases). Trimming removed 10 bases at V and 5 bases at J, with 23 bases between. The CDR3 is made up of 15 amino acids. Germline V lookup: CDR1 LNHDA, CDR2 SQIVND (reference sequence). In DNA, the CDR3 is TGTGCCACTATGAAGGGGGGGCGCGCATTTGAGACCCAGTACTTC. Its protein product is CATMKGGRAFETQYF.

This clone was observed once. J is TRBJ1-1 and V is TRBV2; TRBD1 agrees at 11 bases. Trimming cost V 7 bases and J 11 bases; bases outside gene matches: 9. The CDR3 is 13 amino acids. CDR1 is SNHLY, CDR2 FYNNEI, per germline. This CDR3 reads CASTGTGGRGAFF. The CDR3 coding sequence is TGTGCCAGCACCGGGACAGGGGGTCGAGGGGCTTTCTTT.

This rearrangement joins TRBV2 to TRBJ1-2; D remains ambiguous. The CDR3 totals 12 residues. Trimming took off 3 bases at V and 5 bases at J, with 7 bases between the two ends. The germline CDR1 and CDR2 sequences are SNHLY and FYNNEI. This chain's CDR3 is CASSETEYGYTF. Written as DNA, the CDR3 is TGTGCCAGCAGTGAGACTGAGTATGGCTACACCTTC.

The V gene is TRBV6-5, the J gene TRBJ2-4; the match to TRBD1 covers 9 bases. Germline V gene data show CDR1 as MNHEY and CDR2 as SVGAGI. V shed 6 bases and J 6 bases; nucleotides not matched to a gene: 6. There are 14 residues in the CDR3. The CDR3, as DNA: TGTGCCAGCAGCCCAAGACAGGGGGGAAACATTCAGTACTTC. The encoded protein is CASSPRQGGNIQYF.

The gene calls are TRBV28 and TRBJ1-1, with 7 bases identical to TRBD1. The germline CDR1 and CDR2 sequences are MDHEN and SYDVKM. This CDR3 region has 15 residues. J lost 6 bases, V lost 2 bases, and 9 bases had no gene match. The CDR3 reads CASSLGTVSMAEAFF. The CDR3 nucleotides are TGTGCCAGCAGTTTAGGGACAGTTAGTATGGCTGAAGCTTTCTTT.

This chain joins TRBV7-9 and TRBJ1-1; 10 bases map to TRBD1. With 5 bases clipped from V and 4 bases from J, the junction kept 7 bases outside the gene matches. Germline values: CDR1 SEHNR, CDR2 FQNEAQ (reference sequence). The CDR3 contains 15 residues. Here the CDR3 DNA reads TGTGCCAGCAGCCCGAGACAGGGGGCGGGCACTGAAGCTTTCTTT. Its translation: CASSPRQGAGTEAFF.

Only one count was recorded for this clone. V usage is TRBV10-3 and J usage is TRBJ2-1; D ambiguous. Germline CDR1 and CDR2: ENHRY and SYGVKD. CDR3 length equals 13 residues. V shed 10 bases and J shed 4 bases, with 14 bases lying between them. CDR3 amino acids: CASYGGDYNEQFF. The CDR3 nucleotides are TGTGCCAGCTATGGCGGAGATTACAATGAGCAGTTCTTC.

The gene calls are TRBV19 and TRBJ1-1; D is undetermined. Trimming removed 8 bases from V and 5 bases from J, with 12 bases in between. Looked up from germline, CDR1 is LNHDA and CDR2 is SQIVND (reference sequence). CDR3 length: 12 residues. Here the CDR3 reads CASLSGGTEAFF. CDR3 bases: TGTGCCAGTCTGAGCGGAGGAACTGAAGCTTTCTTT.

This clone was observed a handful of times. The J gene is TRBJ1-3, the V gene TRBV2, with 10 nucleotides matching TRBD1. The CDR3 contains 16 residues. Trimming took 7 bases from V and 0 from J; bases not matched to a gene: 6. The V gene's germline CDR1 is SNHLY and CDR2 FYNNEI. The CDR3 nucleotides are TGTGCCAGCACCCCGACAGGGGGCTTCTCTGGAAACACCATATATTTT. As protein: CASTPTGGFSGNTIYF. The full variable domain, rest sourced from reference TRBV2 and TRBJ1-3, is EPEVTQTPSHQVTQMGQEVILRCVPISNHLYFYWYRQILGQKVEFLVSFYNNEISEKSEIFDDQFSVERPDGSNFTLKIRSTKLEDSAMYFCASTPTGGFSGNTIYFGEGSWLTVV.

The gene calls are TRBV29-1 and TRBJ2-2; D is undetermined. The CDR3 is 12 residues long. The V end was cut by 6 bases, the J end by 0 bases, with 5 bases between. Germline assignment: CDR1 SQVTM and CDR2 ANQGSEA. This CDR3 reads CSVFSNTGELFF. The CDR3 region has the DNA TGCAGCGTCTTTTCGAACACCGGGGAGCTGTTTTTT.

This chain joins TRBV30 and TRBJ1-1; D gene unclear. Trimming removed 6 bases from V and 10 bases from J, with 15 bases in between. Per the germline V gene, CDR1 is GTSNPN and CDR2 is SVGIG (reference sequence). The CDR3 has 11 amino acids. The DNA for the CDR3 is TGTGCCTGCTCCCTTGGGAGTGGAGCTTTCTTT. Amino acids: CACSLGSGAFF. The entire variable domain, with the rest obtained from reference TRBV30 and TRBJ1-1, is as follows: SQTIHQWPATLVQPVGSPLSLECTVEGTSNPNLYWYRQAAGRGLQLLFYSVGIGQISSEVPQNLSASRPQDRQFILSSKKLLLSDSGFYLCACSLGSGAFFGQGTRLTVV.

A word on this clone: Relative to the germline gene, one junction end is altered; a read error may explain this. The chain uses TRBV5-4 and TRBJ2-1, with D perhaps TRBD2 (6 bases). The CDR3 is 18 residues long. Looked up from germline, CDR1 is SGHNT and CDR2 is YYREEE (reference sequence). The DNA for the CDR3 is TGTGCCAGCAGCTTGAACCTTTTGACGGGGGACTGGAACAATGAGCGGTTCTTC. Translation gives CASSLNLLTGDWNNERFF.

CDR3 DNA: TGCGCGCCCTTAGGGAGTCGACCCTTTCATCCCTACGAGCAGTACTTC. This encodes CAPLGSRPFHPYEQYF. The chain uses TRBV23-1 and TRBJ2-7; possibly TRBD2 for D (5 bases). TRBV23-1 is annotated as an ORF whose role is uncertain. The CDR3 has 16 residues.

The rearrangement links TRBV9 to TRBJ1-1; D is ambiguous. CDR1 and CDR2 from the germline V gene are SGDLS and YYNGEE. This CDR3 has 17 amino acids. The V gene lost 0 bases and the J gene lost 0 bases, with 15 bases spanning the gap. The DNA for the CDR3 is TGTGCCAGCAGCGTAGCTGGCGGGCGTCAGCTGAACACTGAAGCTTTCTTT. It specifies CASSVAGGRQLNTEAFF. The full variable domain, its missing parts supplied by reference TRBV9 and TRBJ1-1, is DSGVTQTPKHLITATGQRVTLRCSPRSGDLSVYWYQQSLDQGLQFLIQYYNGEERAKGNILERFSAQQFPDLHSELNLSSLELGDSALYFCASSVAGGRQLNTEAFFGQGTRLTVV.

The chain carries TRBV29-1 and TRBJ2-7; no reliable D call. The germline CDR1 and CDR2 sequences are SQVTM and ANQGSEA. This CDR3 is built from 12 residues. Trimming shortened V by 7 bases and J by 0 bases, and 10 bases separated the two germline ends. The CDR3 is CSAALHSYEQYF. Written as DNA, the CDR3 is TGCAGCGCTGCACTGCACTCCTACGAGCAGTACTTC.